The entry below describes one T cell receptor (beta chain). The antigen is unknown. Study-level points and caveats: The TCR gene usage of tumor memory CD4+ T cells clustered together with blood and lymph node memory CD4+ cells and with lymph node naive CD4+ cells.

TCRdb re-called the 5' RACE reads with MiXCR, one entry per CDR3 protein. Of tens of thousands of distinct CDR3 sequences in the sample, more than 25% were seen once. Unmatched junction bases numbered 6, after V lost 2 bases and J lost 3 bases. This CDR3 region has 15 residues. CDR1 and CDR2 from the germline V gene are MGHDK and SYGVNS. Naive CD4+ T cells were purified with Tregs depleted by CD25. Sequencing was carried out using naive CD4+ T cells sorted from blood. The subset denotes: naive CD4+ T cells, CD4+CD45RA+CD25-. This TCR was sampled from a female donor with breast cancer. The V gene is TRBV25-1, the J gene TRBJ1-2; the match to TRBD1 covers 7 bases. The CDR3 bases are TGTGCCAGCAGTGAAGTCAACAGGGGTCACTATGGCTACACCTTC. It specifies CASSEVNRGHYGYTF.